The 27 T cell receptor beta chains below all came from one sample that was sequenced in a study of T cells in Graves' hyperthyroidism and ophthalmopathy. Amplification targeted TCR beta CDR3 regions from RNA transcripts. During a first-round RT-PCR of the TCR CDR3, the HTBI primer set was used. TCRdb reprocessed the multiplex PCR reads with MiXCR, giving one entry per CDR3 protein. The sample lists more than 500,000 distinct CDR3 sequences, about 15% seen once, with about 29% in the top ten. The specimen sequenced was blood. All receptors come from a young woman with Graves' ophthalmopathy.

This clonotype was found many times. This chain uses TRBV2 with TRBJ1-4, with D possibly TRBD1 on 5 matching bases. Trimming stripped 7 bases from V and 6 bases from J, with 21 bases between. The germline V gene encodes CDR1 SNHLY and CDR2 FYNNEI. The CDR3 covers 16 residues. The CDR3: CASTPTPGAGDEKLFF. DNA of the CDR3: TGTGCCAGCACCCCGACCCCGGGCGCGGGGGATGAAAAACTGTTTTTT. Combining the CDR3 with reference TRBV2 and TRBJ1-4 gives the whole variable domain EPEVTQTPSHQVTQMGQEVILRCVPISNHLYFYWYRQILGQKVEFLVSFYNNEISEKSEIFDDQFSVERPDGSNFTLKIRSTKLEDSAMYFCASTPTPGAGDEKLFFGSGTQLSVL.

This clonotype was seen many times. This CDR3 is CASSYGSAWGNEKLFF. The CDR3 nucleotides are TGTGCCAGCAGTTATGGCAGTGCATGGGGTAATGAAAAACTGTTTTTT. This sequence joins TRBV6-1 and TRBJ1-4; D is unclear. Germline CDR1 and CDR2: MNHNS and SASEGT. V shed 5 bases and J shed 4 bases, with 17 bases lying between them. This CDR3 region has 16 residues.

This clonotype was observed many times. J is TRBJ1-2 and V is TRBV28; the D gene is possibly TRBD1 (6 bases). Germline values: CDR1 MDHEN, CDR2 SYDVKM. The CDR3 spans 15 residues. V was pared by 3 bases and J by 2 bases, with 13 bases between. CDR3 in amino acids: CASSLTGAANYGYTF. CDR3 sequence (DNA): TGTGCCAGCAGTTTGACGGGGGCAGCCAACTATGGCTACACCTTC.

This clonotype was observed many times. This chain joins TRBV7-2 and TRBJ1-6; D not certain. Germline V gene data show CDR1 as SGHTA and CDR2 as FQGNSA. This CDR3 has 13 residues. Trimming removed 1 base at V and 10 bases at J, with 8 bases between. This chain's CDR3 is CASSLGGRSPLHF. The DNA for the CDR3 is TGTGCCAGCAGCTTAGGGGGTCGATCACCCCTCCACTTT.

This clonotype was counted ten times or more. The rearrangement joins TRBV3-1 to TRBJ1-2; 11 nucleotides agree with TRBD1. Unmatched junction bases numbered 7, after V lost 3 bases and J lost 7 bases. Looked up from germline, CDR1 is LGHDT and CDR2 is YNNKEL (reference sequence). The CDR3 spans 15 residues. The CDR3: CASSHGMGQGVGYTF. The CDR3 DNA is TGTGCCAGCAGCCATGGCATGGGACAGGGGGTTGGCTACACCTTC.

This clonotype came up many times. The junction departs from germline at one end; a sequencing error may be responsible. This chain connects TRBV7-7 to TRBJ2-2, with 7 nucleotides matching TRBD2. The CDR3 is made up of 16 amino acids. Germline lookup yields CDR1 SSHAT and CDR2 FNYEAQ (reference sequence). The CDR3 protein is CASSLRLAANAGELFF. In DNA form, the CDR3 reads TGTGCCAGCAGCTTAAGGCTAGCGGCGAACGCCGGGGAGCTGTTTTTT.

The chain combines TRBV11-1 with TRBJ2-7; tentatively, D is TRBD1 (7 bases). The V and J ends lost 5 bases and 7 bases respectively, with 9 bases between them. The CDR3 extends over 11 amino acids. CDR1 SGHAT and CDR2 FQDESV come from the germline V gene (reference sequence). In nucleotides, the CDR3 is TGTGCCAGCAGCGCGGGACAGGAGCAGTACTTC. It encodes CASSAGQEQYF.

The V and J genes are TRBV6-2 or TRBV6-3 and TRBJ2-3; D perhaps matches TRBD1 (5 bases). This CDR3 is built from 16 residues. Trimming removed 5 bases from V and 6 bases from J, with 21 bases in between. The germline CDR1 and CDR2 sequences are MNHEY and SVGEGT. CDR3 in DNA: TGTGCCAGCAGTACCGGAAAAACGGACACATGGGATACGCAGTATTTT. It is translated as CASSTGKTDTWDTQYF.

This clonotype showed up many times. The chain has TRBV28 and TRBJ1-1; TRBD1 might be the D (5 bases). The V gene's germline CDR1 is MDHEN and CDR2 SYDVKM. Trimming pared 1 base from V and 1 base from J, leaving 10 bases between. CDR3 size: 15 residues. The CDR3 sequence is CASSLSPGRNTEAFF. The CDR3, as DNA: TGTGCCAGCAGTTTATCCCCGGGACGGAACACTGAAGCTTTCTTT.

This clonotype came up many times. This chain joins TRBV12-3 or TRBV12-4 and TRBJ1-1; D ambiguous. This CDR3 spans 11 amino acids. V shed 7 bases and J shed 8 bases, with 11 bases lying between them. The CDR3 spells CASTVGLEAFF. The CDR3, as DNA: TGTGCCAGCACCGTAGGATTAGAAGCTTTCTTT.

The sample holds a few counts of this clonotype. J is TRBJ1-3 and V is TRBV7-2; 7 nucleotides line up with TRBD1. CDR1 SGHTA and CDR2 FQGNSA come from the germline V gene. This CDR3 is built from 14 residues. The J segment lost 3 bases and the V segment lost 5 bases, leaving 4 bases of the junction unmatched. The DNA for the CDR3 is TGTGCCAGCAGCACCTGGGACAGTGGAAACACCATATATTTT. Translated, it gives CASSTWDSGNTIYF.

This chain uses TRBV29-1 with TRBJ1-2; TRBD1 matches at 7 bases. This CDR3 has 10 amino acids. With V trimmed by 7 bases and J by 6 bases, 2 bases remained unmatched. Germline V gene data show CDR1 as SQVTM and CDR2 as ANQGSEA. CDR3 region: CSDGTDGYTF. The CDR3 DNA reads as TGCAGCGACGGGACAGATGGCTACACCTTC.

At least ten counts were recorded for this clonotype. The V gene is TRBV24-1, the J gene TRBJ2-1; 8 nucleotides align to TRBD1. Per germline, CDR1 KGHDR and CDR2 SFDVKD. V shed 3 bases and J 10 bases; nucleotides not matched to a gene: 10. This CDR3 has 15 amino acids. CDR3 residues: CATSDMDRAAEEQFF. In DNA, the CDR3 is TGTGCCACCAGTGATATGGACAGGGCAGCTGAGGAGCAGTTCTTC.

This clonotype has a handful of counts. CDR3 sequence: CASSQDGMNTEAFF. CDR3 sequence (DNA): TGCGCCAGCAGCCAAGACGGGATGAACACTGAAGCTTTCTTT. The chain links TRBV4-3 to TRBJ1-1, with D uncertain. The CDR3 is 14 amino acids. Looked up from germline, CDR1 is LGHNA and CDR2 is YSLEER. V was trimmed by 0 bases and J by 0 bases, leaving 5 bases between them.

This clonotype was observed at least ten times. The chain uses TRBV2 and TRBJ1-1; no firm D call. The germline V gene encodes CDR1 SNHLY and CDR2 FYNNEI. Trimming took 10 bases from V and 0 from J, leaving 12 bases between them. This CDR3 has 13 residues. In DNA, the CDR3 is TGTGCCACCTGGAGACATTTGAACACTGAAGCTTTCTTT. Its protein is CATWRHLNTEAFF.

This clonotype was seen a handful of times. V is TRBV2 and J is TRBJ2-2, with a weak D call TRBD1 (6 bases). The CDR3 consists of 13 residues. Looked up from germline, CDR1 is SNHLY and CDR2 is FYNNEI. V lost 7 bases and J lost 5, with 11 bases in between. CDR3 in DNA: TGTGCCAGCACCACAGGGTTTACCGGGGAGCTGTTTTTT. Protein sequence: CASTTGFTGELFF.

This clonotype was recorded many times. The rearrangement uses TRBV20-1 and TRBJ1-5; 7 bases are a match to TRBD1. Germline CDR1 reads DFQATT; CDR2 reads SNEGSKA (reference sequence). The CDR3 sequence is 15 residues long. V lost 6 bases to trimming and J lost 2 bases; unmatched junction nucleotides: 10. This CDR3 reads CSAPVIGGGNQPQHF. The CDR3 DNA reads as TGCAGTGCCCCAGTGATAGGGGGCGGCAATCAGCCCCAGCATTTT.

This clonotype was recorded at least ten times. The rearrangement uses TRBV29-1 and TRBJ2-5; perhaps TRBD1 as D (5 bases). Per germline, CDR1 SQVTM and CDR2 ANQGSEA. The CDR3 runs 13 residues. V lost 7 bases, J lost 5 bases, and 17 bases lay in between. The CDR3 sequence: CSAIEGAGETQYF. CDR3 DNA sequence: TGCAGCGCGATTGAAGGGGCCGGGGAGACCCAGTACTTC.

In this sample, this clonotype turned up many times. V gene TRBV20-1 combines with J gene TRBJ2-7; 8 nucleotides line up with TRBD2. The V gene end was trimmed by 6 bases and the J gene end by 2 bases; junction bases not matched to a gene: 12. The CDR3 covers 15 residues. CDR1 DFQATT and CDR2 SNEGSKA come from the germline V gene (reference sequence). The CDR3 bases are TGCAGTGCGACACTGGGGCTAGCGGGCCCCTACGAGCAGTACTTC. Translation gives CSATLGLAGPYEQYF.

This clonotype was counted many times. The rearrangement uses TRBV5-8 and TRBJ1-1; D is undetermined. The CDR3 is made up of 11 amino acids. Trimming cost V 5 bases and J 4 bases, with 6 bases left between them. CDR1 is SGHTS, CDR2 YDEGEE, per germline. The CDR3 here is CASRALTEAFF. CDR3 bases: TGTGCCAGCAGAGCCCTCACTGAAGCTTTCTTT.

In its sample, this clonotype was seen many times. The rearrangement links TRBV30 to TRBJ1-1, with a possible D match to TRBD1 (5 bases). Trimming stripped 5 bases from V and 4 bases from J, with 14 bases between. The germline V gene encodes CDR1 GTSNPN and CDR2 SVGIG (reference sequence). There are 13 residues in the CDR3. The CDR3 here is CAWDGAGGTEAFF. The CDR3 DNA sequence: TGTGCCTGGGATGGGGCGGGGGGCACTGAAGCTTTCTTT.

This clonotype was counted a few times. The chain combines TRBV15 with TRBJ2-1, with D possibly being TRBD2 (5 bases). Looked up from germline, CDR1 is LNHNV and CDR2 is YYDKDF (reference sequence). There are 12 residues in the CDR3. Trimming shortened V by 0 bases and J by 10 bases, and 7 bases separated the two germline ends. CDR3 in DNA: TGTGCCACCAGCAGAGATCGAGGGGAGCAGTTCTTC. Its protein product is CATSRDRGEQFF.

This clonotype was detected ten times or more. The gene calls are TRBV7-2 and TRBJ2-5; 7 bases agree with TRBD1. The V gene's germline CDR1 is SGHTA and CDR2 FQGNSA. The CDR3 covers 14 residues. The V and J ends lost 5 bases and 5 bases, in that order; junction bases with no gene match: 8. The CDR3 sequence is CASSPRQGRETQYF. Written as DNA, the CDR3 is TGTGCCAGCAGCCCCCGACAGGGACGCGAGACCCAGTACTTC.

This clonotype occurred many times. This chain joins TRBV27 and TRBJ2-7; no reliable D call. Germline CDR1 MNHEY, CDR2 SMNVEV (reference sequence). This CDR3 comprises 12 residues. Trimming pared 3 bases from V and 5 bases from J, leaving 8 bases between. The CDR3 here is CASSLLEDEQYF. As DNA, the CDR3 is TGTGCCAGCAGTTTGTTGGAAGACGAGCAGTACTTC.

This clonotype was found many times. One end of the junction does not line up with germline, which may come from a read error. The chain is built from TRBV11-2 and TRBJ1-1; possibly TRBD1 for D (5 bases). CDR3 length: 14 amino acids. Germline CDR1 and CDR2: SGHAT and FQNNGV. The CDR3 nucleotides are TGTGCCAGCCGCTTCGCAGGGACTTTCACTGAAGCTTTCTTT. The encoded protein is CASRFAGTFTEAFF.

The chain links TRBV6-9 to TRBJ2-3; D uncertain. This CDR3 has 15 residues. Trimming removed 1 base from V and 0 bases from J, with 8 bases in between. CDR1 and CDR2 from the germline V gene are MNHGY and SVAAGI. The CDR3 protein is CASSYFGASTDTQYF. In nucleotides, the CDR3 is TGTGCCAGCAGTTATTTCGGAGCTAGCACAGATACGCAGTATTTT.

This clonotype has at least ten counts. The V and J genes are TRBV12-3 or TRBV12-4 and TRBJ2-4; D remains unclear. Trimming cost V 5 bases and J 0 bases, with 8 bases left between them. The length of the CDR3 is 14 residues. CDR3 region: CASSNGLAKNIQYF. CDR3 DNA sequence: TGTGCCAGCAGTAACGGGCTAGCCAAAAACATTCAGTACTTC.